This is a list of T cell receptor beta chains from one sample in a study of blood T cells in healthy people across ages. From the 5' RACE reads, TCRdb called clonotypes with MiXCR, one entry per CDR3 protein. The sample yields approximately 850,000 distinct CDR3 sequences, 40% to 50% seen once. Sequenced sample: blood. Receptor source: a man in his 60s in good health. Both conserved end residues are part of each CDR3. The D gene is left open where the match is weak. Some rows mark clone size as missing; the rest say once, few, many or name a class of expanded clone.

clone_size j_call v_call d_call cdr3_aa cdr3_nt
few TRBJ2-5 TRBV7-9 TRBD2 CASSPSLTSGLETQYF TGTGCCAGCAGCCCTAGTCTTACTAGCGGGTTAGAGACCCAGTACTTC
. TRBJ1-5 TRBV11-2 . CASSLDPGFNQPQHF TGTGCCAGCAGCTTAGATCCGGGGTTCAATCAACCCCAGCATTTT
few TRBJ2-7 TRBV20-1 . CSAREGLSLYEQYF TGCAGTGCTAGAGAAGGACTGAGCCTCTACGAGCAGTACTTC
once TRBJ2-5 TRBV3-1 TRBD1 CASSEATGGIETQYF TGTGCCAGCAGCGAAGCCACAGGGGGTATAGAGACCCAGTACTTC
few TRBJ2-7 TRBV3-1 . CASSQDQGTYEQYF TGTGCCAGCAGCCAAGATCAGGGGACCTACGAGCAGTACTTC
. TRBJ2-5 TRBV29-1 . CSVDLGVELLQRGEQYF TGCAGCGTTGATCTGGGGGTGGAACTCCTACAACGCGGTGAGCAGTACTTC
. TRBJ2-7 TRBV6-5 TRBD2 CASSYSGLAGALRYYEQYF TGTGCCAGCAGTTACTCGGGACTAGCGGGGGCCCTCCGCTACTACGAGCAGTACTTC
few TRBJ1-4 TRBV7-9 . CASSYTGIFEKLFF TGTGCCAGCAGCTATACTGGAATTTTCGAAAAACTGTTTTTT
. TRBJ2-1 TRBV7-2 . CASSPPGAHYKEQFF TGTGCCAGCAGCCCGCCGGGTGCACACTACAAGGAGCAGTTCTTC
. TRBJ1-4 TRBV4-3 . CASSQELHGHLNEKLFF TGCGCCAGCAGCCAAGAGCTGCACGGCCATCTGAATGAAAAACTGTTTTTT
. TRBJ2-1 TRBV6-6 TRBD1 CASSLQDRGYDEQFF TGTGCCAGCAGTTTGCAGGACAGGGGATATGATGAGCAGTTCTTC
few TRBJ2-3 TRBV6-1 TRBD2 CASSRPLAGGSTDTQYF TGTGCCAGCAGTCGCCCACTAGCGGGGGGAAGCACAGATACGCAGTATTTT
. TRBJ2-1 TRBV5-1 . CASSVGPAREQFF TGCGCCAGCAGCGTAGGACCGGCGCGGGAGCAGTTCTTC